A selection of T cell receptor beta chains follows, all from one sample in a study of vaccination effects on CD4 cells after COVID-19. Antigen specificity for these receptors is unknown. Here immunoSEQ multiplex PCR was the method, and the copy in TCRdb shows in-frame clones only, minus some. This sample carries about 69,000 clones, roughly 81% of them seen once, and the ten largest clones take approximately 1.5%. This specimen consisted of CD4+ T cells from PBMCs cultured with HCoV-229E spike peptides, obtained after COVID-19 vaccination. Receptors were obtained from a human donor who received a COVID-19 vaccine. Both conserved end residues are trimmed from each CDR3. The order of the fields is CDR3 protein, J gene, V gene, clone size. The listing skips clone size in some rows; elsewhere it reads once, few, many or a size class.

cdr3_aa: ASSFGLADGTDTQY
j_call: TRBJ2-3
v_call: TRBV5-1
clone_size: .

cdr3_aa: ASSRQAMTEAF
j_call: TRBJ1-1
v_call: TRBV6-5
clone_size: .

cdr3_aa: ASGEGSHKGTEAF
j_call: TRBJ1-1
v_call: TRBV5-1
clone_size: .

cdr3_aa: ASSLFFRENYGYT
j_call: TRBJ1-2
v_call: TRBV7-9
clone_size: .

cdr3_aa: ATGAASGDEKLF
j_call: TRBJ1-4
v_call: TRBV24-1
clone_size: once

cdr3_aa: ASSKGTSGTDTQY
j_call: TRBJ2-3
v_call: TRBV2
clone_size: .

cdr3_aa: ASSLVSGSPLH
j_call: TRBJ1-6
v_call: TRBV11-3
clone_size: few

cdr3_aa: ASRGQGQAEAF
j_call: TRBJ1-1
v_call: TRBV5-4
clone_size: .

cdr3_aa: ASSLAVEETQY
j_call: TRBJ2-5
v_call: TRBV5-1
clone_size: few

cdr3_aa: ASSPGGADTQY
j_call: TRBJ2-3
v_call: TRBV9
clone_size: .

cdr3_aa: ASSLVVSSDQETQY
j_call: TRBJ2-5
v_call: TRBV5-1
clone_size: .

cdr3_aa: ASSLGQSYNSPLH
j_call: TRBJ1-6
v_call: TRBV3-1/TRBV3-2
clone_size: .

cdr3_aa: ASSYLSGANVLT
j_call: TRBJ2-6
v_call: TRBV6-6
clone_size: .

cdr3_aa: ASSGPGQFYNEQF
j_call: TRBJ2-1
v_call: TRBV25-1
clone_size: few

cdr3_aa: ASRGAWGRGNQPQH
j_call: TRBJ1-5
v_call: TRBV19
clone_size: few

cdr3_aa: ASSQGGGRRLSGANVLT
j_call: TRBJ2-6
v_call: TRBV4-1
clone_size: once

cdr3_aa: ASDPGQGVEKLF
j_call: TRBJ1-4
v_call: TRBV6-6
clone_size: .

cdr3_aa: AIRGGQANTEAF
j_call: TRBJ1-1
v_call: TRBV10-3
clone_size: .

cdr3_aa: ASSSGLAGGNEQF
j_call: TRBJ2-1
v_call: TRBV13
clone_size: .

cdr3_aa: ASSSRWNREGNSPLH
j_call: TRBJ1-6
v_call: TRBV7-3
clone_size: .

cdr3_aa: ATSDAYREYGYT
j_call: TRBJ1-2
v_call: TRBV24-1
clone_size: .

cdr3_aa: SVLRGNTQY
j_call: TRBJ2-3
v_call: TRBV20-1
clone_size: .

cdr3_aa: ASSLNSNQPQH
j_call: TRBJ1-5
v_call: TRBV7-2
clone_size: .

cdr3_aa: ASSPSGTSPLH
j_call: TRBJ1-6
v_call: TRBV6-5
clone_size: .

cdr3_aa: ASSLYGSNEQF
j_call: TRBJ2-1
v_call: TRBV7-3
clone_size: .

cdr3_aa: ASSRTGTGGRDEQF
j_call: TRBJ2-1
v_call: TRBV7-3
clone_size: .

cdr3_aa: ASSLAPGHRDGYGYT
j_call: TRBJ1-2
v_call: TRBV11-2
clone_size: .

cdr3_aa: ASSRRGGEADTQY
j_call: TRBJ2-3
v_call: TRBV9
clone_size: .

cdr3_aa: ASTGFSTDTQY
j_call: TRBJ2-3
v_call: TRBV2
clone_size: .

cdr3_aa: ASRDRGGRDNQPQH
j_call: TRBJ1-5
v_call: TRBV28
clone_size: .

cdr3_aa: ATSDTLAGVREQF
j_call: TRBJ2-1
v_call: TRBV24-1
clone_size: .

cdr3_aa: ASGGVERSPLH
j_call: TRBJ1-6
v_call: TRBV2
clone_size: .

cdr3_aa: ASTERTGGPYGYT
j_call: TRBJ1-2
v_call: TRBV6-5
clone_size: .

cdr3_aa: ASREGGASTDTQY
j_call: TRBJ2-3
v_call: TRBV5-1
clone_size: .

cdr3_aa: AWGQGSFSDTQY
j_call: TRBJ2-3
v_call: TRBV30
clone_size: .

cdr3_aa: ASSQGGRKNIQY
j_call: TRBJ2-4
v_call: TRBV4-3
clone_size: .

cdr3_aa: ATRTSAADTQY
j_call: TRBJ2-3
v_call: TRBV15
clone_size: .

cdr3_aa: ASRVSGPGSETQY
j_call: TRBJ2-5
v_call: TRBV28
clone_size: .

cdr3_aa: SVGPSAYGYT
j_call: TRBJ1-2
v_call: TRBV29-1
clone_size: .

cdr3_aa: ASSFKRVAGGLETQY
j_call: TRBJ2-5
v_call: TRBV7-2
clone_size: once

cdr3_aa: ASSQMNSGPEKLF
j_call: TRBJ1-4
v_call: TRBV3-1/TRBV3-2
clone_size: .

cdr3_aa: ASSYSMAPRTEAF
j_call: TRBJ1-1
v_call: TRBV6-5
clone_size: .

cdr3_aa: ASAGQGKKTQY
j_call: TRBJ2-5
v_call: TRBV7-8
clone_size: .

cdr3_aa: ASSPLDASGNTIY
j_call: TRBJ1-3
v_call: TRBV18
clone_size: few

cdr3_aa: ASSLDTNTEAF
j_call: TRBJ1-1
v_call: TRBV5-4
clone_size: .

cdr3_aa: ASSPPGQRNTGELF
j_call: TRBJ2-2
v_call: TRBV18
clone_size: few

cdr3_aa: ASSVTGGGSGANVLT
j_call: TRBJ2-6
v_call: TRBV5-1
clone_size: .

cdr3_aa: ASSLTGTQNTGELF
j_call: TRBJ2-2
v_call: TRBV7-3
clone_size: .

cdr3_aa: ASSGGANEQF
j_call: TRBJ2-1
v_call: TRBV2
clone_size: .

cdr3_aa: ASSLGLGVADIQY
j_call: TRBJ2-4
v_call: TRBV13
clone_size: few

cdr3_aa: ASSEYYEDYGYT
j_call: TRBJ1-2
v_call: TRBV18
clone_size: .

cdr3_aa: ASSRSGQGGDEQF
j_call: TRBJ2-1
v_call: TRBV4-1
clone_size: .

cdr3_aa: ATGEADTQY
j_call: TRBJ2-3
v_call: TRBV24-1
clone_size: .

cdr3_aa: ASSLSGQGGQPQH
j_call: TRBJ1-5
v_call: TRBV5-1
clone_size: .

cdr3_aa: ASMGTRNYGYT
j_call: TRBJ1-2
v_call: TRBV19
clone_size: .